The sequence of this T cell receptor beta chain was determined in a study of T cells in localized non-small cell lung cancer (dated by TCRdb to the early 2020s). As for the study more broadly: The study analyzed T cell repertoires of 200 to 300 early-stage NSCLC patients, comparing tumors and uninvolved tumor-adjacent lungs. The cohort was made up of 200 to 250 treatment-naive NSCLC patients whose localized lung tumors had been resected. A mean age of around 66 years was recorded for the NSCLC patients, of whom under 150 were male and some 99 were female. Broader findings and caveats from the paper: Because multi-region sequencing of the tumors was not done, intratumor heterogeneity could not be ruled out. Uninvolved tumor-adjacent lung showed the highest T cell clonality, higher than tumor, which suggests more focused antigenic responses in the adjacent lung. Because the study design was exploratory, TCR variables were selected using unadjusted p-values without false-discovery rate correction. A median of around 57 of the top 100 tumor clones turned up in the paired uninvolved adjacent lung, and 25 to 35 of those clones also ranked among the top 100 of that same adjacent lung. Higher T cell density in blood was associated with longer overall survival, whereas higher clonality in adjacent lung was associated with shorter survival.

The immunoSEQ Assay was used to sequence TCR beta CDR3 regions from DNA. The paper's data handling went like this. T cell density was computed as TCR beta template counts normalized to usable DNA estimated by amplifying housekeeping genes. Richness was estimated using the preseqR package, with extrapolation to 400,000 templates for PBMC samples and to 120,000 templates for tissue samples. Clonality was defined as one minus Pielou's evenness. Tissue-enriched TCRs were identified through differential abundance testing performed on productive amino-acid clonotypes, with a minimum total count of 5 and an alpha of 0.1. The Jaccard Index and the Morisita Overlap Index were used to quantify repertoire overlap between compartments. GLIPH clustered TCR beta CDR3s with public tetramer-defined viral CDR3s; viral motifs required at least three viral sequences plus V-gene enrichment. Drawn from immuneACCESS, this table holds only the in-frame rearrangements with V and J called that TCRdb kept. Clones are partly lost; checked studies trace under half to an unresolved V gene and leave the rest unexplained. V and J calls and clone size are those listed in that table; D and trimming were worked out from the DNA. The sample includes about 78,000 clones, with 84% observed a single time. The ten largest account for under 3.5% of the sample.

At diagnosis, peripheral blood, uninvolved tumor-adjacent lung and tumor were collected and were preserved as a mix of fresh-frozen and FFPE material. For TCR repertoire profiling, the blood samples were analyzed as peripheral blood mononuclear cells. The germline V gene yields MGHRA for CDR1 and YSYEKL for CDR2. The V end loses 1 base and the J end loses 8 bases, and a stretch of 17 bases separates them. The CDR3 sequence holds 16 residues, the cysteine and phenylalanine included. The DNA shown is the 48-base CDR3, in frame from base 1. In the case of this clone: Its target antigen remains unknown. No clone much larger than this one lies a single base away; base qualities are absent.

Sequenced material: peripheral blood, taken before any cancer treatment. The sequence links TRBV4-1 to TRBJ1-4; TRBD1 might be the D gene, on 5 matching bases. The sequence was collected from a man aged 40 to 70 with stage I lung adenocarcinoma. The nucleotide sequence is given as TGCGCCAGCAGCCAAGGGACTCGGCAGGGTAGGGAAAAACTGTTTTTT. Its translation is CASSQGTRQGREKLFF.